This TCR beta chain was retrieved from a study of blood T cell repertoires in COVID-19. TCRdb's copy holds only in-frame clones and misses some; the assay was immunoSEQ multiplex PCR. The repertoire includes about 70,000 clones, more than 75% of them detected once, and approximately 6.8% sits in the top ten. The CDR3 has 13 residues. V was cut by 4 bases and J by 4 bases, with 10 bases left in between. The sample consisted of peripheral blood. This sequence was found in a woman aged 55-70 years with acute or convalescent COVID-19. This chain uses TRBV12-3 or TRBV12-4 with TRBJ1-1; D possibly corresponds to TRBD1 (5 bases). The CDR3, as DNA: TGTGCCAGCAGTTCGCAGGGTGGCACTGAAGCTTTCTTT. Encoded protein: CASSSQGGTEAFF.